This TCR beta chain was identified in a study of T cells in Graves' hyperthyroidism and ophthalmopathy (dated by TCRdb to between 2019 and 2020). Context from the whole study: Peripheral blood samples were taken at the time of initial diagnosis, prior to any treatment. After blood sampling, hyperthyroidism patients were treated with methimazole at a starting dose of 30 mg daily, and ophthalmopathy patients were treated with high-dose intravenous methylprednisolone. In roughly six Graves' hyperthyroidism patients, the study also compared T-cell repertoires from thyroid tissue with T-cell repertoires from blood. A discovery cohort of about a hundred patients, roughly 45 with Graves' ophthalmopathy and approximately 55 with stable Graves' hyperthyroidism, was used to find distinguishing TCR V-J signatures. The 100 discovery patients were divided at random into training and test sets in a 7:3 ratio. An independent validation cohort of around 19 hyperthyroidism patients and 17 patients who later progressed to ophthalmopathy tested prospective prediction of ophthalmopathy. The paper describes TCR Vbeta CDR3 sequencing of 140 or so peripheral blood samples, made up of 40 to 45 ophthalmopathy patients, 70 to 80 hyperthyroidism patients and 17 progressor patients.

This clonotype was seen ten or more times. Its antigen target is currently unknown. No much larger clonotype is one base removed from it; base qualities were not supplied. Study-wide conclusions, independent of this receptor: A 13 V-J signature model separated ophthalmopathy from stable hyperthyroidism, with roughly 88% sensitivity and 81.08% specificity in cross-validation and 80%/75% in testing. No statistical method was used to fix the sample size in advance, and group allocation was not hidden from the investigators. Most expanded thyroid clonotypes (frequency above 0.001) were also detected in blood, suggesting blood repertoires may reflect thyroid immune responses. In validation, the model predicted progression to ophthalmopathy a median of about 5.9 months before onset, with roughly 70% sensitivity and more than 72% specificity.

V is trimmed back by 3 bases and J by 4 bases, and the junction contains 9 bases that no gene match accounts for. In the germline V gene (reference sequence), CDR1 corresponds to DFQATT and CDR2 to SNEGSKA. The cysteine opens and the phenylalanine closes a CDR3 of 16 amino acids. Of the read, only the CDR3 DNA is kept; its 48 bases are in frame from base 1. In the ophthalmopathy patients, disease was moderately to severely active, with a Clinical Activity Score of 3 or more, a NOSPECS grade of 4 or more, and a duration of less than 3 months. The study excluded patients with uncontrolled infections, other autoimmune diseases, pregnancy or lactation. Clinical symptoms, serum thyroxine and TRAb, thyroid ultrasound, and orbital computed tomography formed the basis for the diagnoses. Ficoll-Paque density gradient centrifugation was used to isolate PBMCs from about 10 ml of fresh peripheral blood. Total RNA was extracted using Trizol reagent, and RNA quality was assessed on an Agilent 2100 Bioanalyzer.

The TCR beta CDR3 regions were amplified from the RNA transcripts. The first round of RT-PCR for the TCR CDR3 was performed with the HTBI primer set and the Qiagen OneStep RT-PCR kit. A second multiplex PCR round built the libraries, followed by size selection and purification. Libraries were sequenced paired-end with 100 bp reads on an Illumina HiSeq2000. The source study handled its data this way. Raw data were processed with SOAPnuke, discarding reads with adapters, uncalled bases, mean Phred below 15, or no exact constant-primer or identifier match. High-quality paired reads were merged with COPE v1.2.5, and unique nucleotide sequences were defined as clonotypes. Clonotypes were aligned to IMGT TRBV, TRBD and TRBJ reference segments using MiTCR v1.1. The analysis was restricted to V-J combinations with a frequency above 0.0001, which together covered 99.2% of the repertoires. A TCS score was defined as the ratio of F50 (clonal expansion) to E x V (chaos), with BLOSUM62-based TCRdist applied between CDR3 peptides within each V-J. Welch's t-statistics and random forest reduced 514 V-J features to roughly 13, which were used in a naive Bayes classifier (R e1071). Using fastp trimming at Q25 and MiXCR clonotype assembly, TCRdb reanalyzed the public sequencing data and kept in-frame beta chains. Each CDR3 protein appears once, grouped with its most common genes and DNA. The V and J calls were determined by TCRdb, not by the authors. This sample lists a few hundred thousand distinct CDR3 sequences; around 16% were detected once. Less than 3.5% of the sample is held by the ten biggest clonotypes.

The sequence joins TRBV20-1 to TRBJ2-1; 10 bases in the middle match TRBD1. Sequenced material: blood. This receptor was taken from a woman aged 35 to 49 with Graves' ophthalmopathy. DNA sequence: TGCAGTGCTAGGATAAACCGGGACAGGGGTTACAATGAGCAGTTCTTC. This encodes CSARINRDRGYNEQFF.